These 29 T cell receptor beta chains were sequenced from one sample in a study of blood T cells in healthy people across ages. Combining a sample-barcoded 5' primer with a J-beta primer mix, a second PCR ran for 7 to 11 cycles. Via MiXCR, TCRdb re-called the 5' RACE reads, giving one row per CDR3 protein. The sample includes 1.5 million to 2 million distinct CDR3 sequences, around 35% of them seen just once. The sequenced sample was blood. These receptors originate from a woman aged 25 to 45 in good health.

This clonotype showed up just a few times. The chain couples TRBV5-1 to TRBJ2-3; maybe TRBD1 (5 bases). The CDR3 sequence is 14 residues long. Germline CDR1 and CDR2: SGHRS and YFSETQ. Trimming took 8 bases from V and 2 from J, leaving 15 bases between them. The CDR3 coding sequence is TGCGCCAGTAGTCGGTTAGGGGCCACAGATACGCAGTATTTT. The encoded protein is CASSRLGATDTQYF.

V usage is TRBV15 and J usage is TRBJ2-1; D might be TRBD1 or TRBD2, each matching 5 bases. The germline gives CDR1 LNHNV, CDR2 YYDKDF (reference sequence). The V end was cut by 8 bases, the J end by 1 base, with 9 bases between. This CDR3 region has 13 residues. As DNA, the CDR3 is TGTGCCACCGGGGACCGGTCCTACAATGAGCAGTTCTTC. Protein product: CATGDRSYNEQFF. Full variable domain (rest looked up from reference TRBV15 and TRBJ2-1): DAMVIQNPRYQVTQFGKPVTLSCSQTLNHNVMYWYQQKSSQAPKLLFHYYDKDFNNEADTPDNFQSRRPNTSFCFLDIRSPGLGDTAMYLCATGDRSYNEQFFGPGTRLTVL.

This clonotype was detected a few times. One junction end disagrees with the germline gene, perhaps due to a read error. V usage is TRBV29-1 and J usage is TRBJ1-2, with TRBD1 matching over 7 bases. This CDR3 has 15 residues. Germline CDR1 SQVTM, CDR2 ANQGSEA. In nucleotides, the CDR3 is TGCAGCGTTTGGTCCTTGACAGGGAATGACTATGGCTGCACCTTC. It translates to CSVWSLTGNDYGCTF.

The chain couples TRBV20-1 to TRBJ2-3; D is unclear. Looked up from germline, CDR1 is DFQATT and CDR2 is SNEGSKA (reference sequence). This CDR3 comprises 15 residues. With 0 bases removed from V and 2 bases from J, the gap between germline ends came to 12 bases. The CDR3: CSARDHRYLTDTQYF. The CDR3 region has the DNA TGCAGTGCTAGAGACCACCGATATCTCACAGATACGCAGTATTTT.

CDR3 sequence reads: CSVLGLAAYNEQFF. In DNA, the CDR3 is TGCAGTGTCCTGGGGCTAGCGGCCTACAATGAGCAGTTCTTC. The chain recombines TRBV20-1 with TRBJ2-1, with 7 bases lining up with TRBD2. The germline gives CDR1 DFQATT, CDR2 SNEGSKA (reference sequence). The CDR3 is 14 amino acids. The J segment lost 2 bases and the V segment lost 7 bases, leaving 8 bases of the junction unmatched.

This clonotype showed up just a few times. The chain couples TRBV11-2 to TRBJ2-7, with 9 bases that match TRBD1. From germline, CDR1 is SGHAT and CDR2 FQNNGV. The CDR3 loop spans 14 amino acids. V lost 5 bases, J lost 4 bases, and 6 bases stayed unmatched. The CDR3 sequence is CASSPRQGVYEQYF. The CDR3 nucleotides are TGTGCCAGCAGCCCTCGACAGGGGGTTTACGAGCAGTACTTC.

Here the CDR3 reads CASSERSGTSGNTIYF. CDR3 DNA sequence: TGTGCCAGCAGTGAAAGGTCAGGGACCTCTGGAAACACCATATATTTT. This chain links TRBV2 with TRBJ1-3; weak D call: TRBD1 (5 bases). From germline, CDR1 is SNHLY and CDR2 FYNNEI. There are 16 residues in the CDR3. V dropped 2 bases and J dropped 0 bases, with 11 bases sitting between them.

At least ten counts were recorded for this clonotype. This chain joins TRBV11-2 and TRBJ2-1; 7 nucleotides line up with TRBD2. The V gene end was trimmed by 0 bases and the J gene end by 9 bases; junction bases not matched to a gene: 5. Germline CDR1 reads SGHAT; CDR2 reads FQNNGV. This CDR3 is built from 14 residues. This CDR3 is CASSLDRASGEQFF. Here the CDR3 DNA reads TGTGCCAGCAGCTTAGATAGGGCTAGCGGTGAGCAGTTCTTC. The whole variable domain, filled in from reference TRBV11-2 and TRBJ2-1, reads EAGVAQSPRYKIIEKRQSVAFWCNPISGHATLYWYQQILGQGPKLLIQFQNNGVVDDSQLPKDRFSAERLKGVDSTLKIQPAKLEDSAVYLCASSLDRASGEQFFGPGTRLTVL.

This clonotype came up a few times. The chain uses TRBV5-1 and TRBJ2-1; 10 positions match TRBD2. Germline trimming cut 2 bases from V and 6 bases from J; bases unmatched to any gene: 11. CDR3 length: 17 residues. CDR1 and CDR2 from the germline V gene are SGHRS and YFSETQ. The CDR3 DNA reads as TGCGCCAGCAGCTTTACCAGTCTAGCGGGGGTGTTCAATGAGCAGTTCTTC. It translates to CASSFTSLAGVFNEQFF.

The chain uses TRBV9 and TRBJ2-7; TRBD2 aligns across 7 bases. From germline, CDR1 is SGDLS and CDR2 YYNGEE. The CDR3 is made up of 15 amino acids. The V segment lost 3 bases and the J segment 2 bases; nucleotides outside the gene matches: 8. The CDR3 sequence is CASSAGASGTYEQYF. CDR3 bases: TGTGCCAGCAGCGCCGGGGCTAGCGGCACCTACGAGCAGTACTTC.

The chain uses TRBV28 and TRBJ2-3; 11 bases are a match to TRBD1. Trimming took 4 bases from V and 4 from J; bases not matched to a gene: 7. The CDR3 is 16 amino acids. From germline, CDR1 is MDHEN and CDR2 SYDVKM. The CDR3 loop is CASSSRTGGAADTQYF. The CDR3 nucleotides are TGTGCCAGCAGTTCAAGGACAGGGGGCGCGGCAGATACGCAGTATTTT. Looking up the rest from reference TRBV28 and TRBJ2-3 gives the full variable domain: DVKVTQSSRYLVKRTGEKVFLECVQDMDHENMFWYRQDPGLGLRLIYFSYDVKMKEKGDIPEGYSVSREKKERFSLILESASTNQTSMYLCASSSRTGGAADTQYFGPGTRLTVL.

This clonotype showed up just a few times. The chain recombines TRBV7-8 with TRBJ1-4; TRBD1 might be the D (5 bases). Germline CDR1 and CDR2: SGHVS and FQNEAQ. Trimming removed 1 base at V and 6 bases at J, with 15 bases between. The CDR3 spans 16 residues. The CDR3 sequence: CASSLGPRRGDEKLFF. CDR3 DNA sequence: TGTGCCAGCAGCTTAGGACCCCGACGGGGCGATGAAAAACTGTTTTTT.

The CDR3 is CASSLGGGISERPDTQYF. The DNA of the CDR3 is TGTGCCAGCAGTCTCGGGGGGGGGATCTCAGAGAGACCAGATACGCAGTATTTT. The rearrangement uses TRBV12-3 or TRBV12-4 and TRBJ2-3; 8 positions agree with TRBD2. CDR3 length equals 18 residues. With 5 bases clipped from V and 4 bases from J, the junction kept 17 bases outside the gene matches.

A few counts support this clonotype. This chain links TRBV5-6 with TRBJ2-3; maybe TRBD2 (6 bases). The CDR3 consists of 16 residues. Germline CDR1 SGHDT, CDR2 YYEEEE. The V end lost 6 bases, the J end lost 1 base, and 18 bases lay between the germline ends. In DNA form, the CDR3 reads TGTGCCAGCATGGAGGTCGGGACTGAAGGCACAGATACGCAGTATTTT. As protein: CASMEVGTEGTDTQYF. Full variable domain (remainder filled in from reference TRBV5-6 and TRBJ2-3): DAGVTQSPTHLIKTRGQQVTLRCSPKSGHDTVSWYQQALGQGPQFIFQYYEEEERQRGNFPDRFSGHQFPNYSSELNVNALLLGDSALYLCASMEVGTEGTDTQYFGPGTRLTVL.

This clonotype was recorded at least ten times. The chain couples TRBV20-1 to TRBJ2-7; 9 nucleotides match TRBD1. The J segment lost 7 bases and the V segment lost 0 bases, leaving 16 bases of the junction unmatched. CDR1 and CDR2 (germline): DFQATT, SNEGSKA (reference sequence). This CDR3 has 17 amino acids. The DNA for the CDR3 is TGCAGTGCTAGAGATCCGAAGGGGGACAGGGAAGATTGGGAGCAGTACTTC. Translated, it gives CSARDPKGDREDWEQYF.

In this sample, this clonotype turned up a few times. V gene TRBV6-5 combines with J gene TRBJ1-1; the D is unclear. The CDR3 is 13 amino acids. The V gene's germline CDR1 is MNHEY and CDR2 SVGAGI. V lost 3 bases to trimming and J lost 3 bases, with 8 bases between them. As DNA, the CDR3 is TGTGCCAGCAGTTATTTCTCGGACACTGAAGCTTTCTTT. Its translation: CASSYFSDTEAFF.

This clonotype showed up just a few times. The DNA of the CDR3 is TGTGCCAGCAGATGGAAACTAGCGGTTCAAGAGACCCAGTACTTC. It translates to CASRWKLAVQETQYF. This chain links TRBV2 with TRBJ2-5; 8 bases match TRBD2. The ends lost 6 bases at V and 2 bases at J; junction bases unmatched: 8. The CDR3 extends over 15 amino acids. Germline CDR1 SNHLY, CDR2 FYNNEI.

The chain has TRBV2 and TRBJ1-2; D is perhaps TRBD1 (5 bases). The CDR3 sequence is 17 residues long. In germline, CDR1 is SNHLY, CDR2 FYNNEI. The germline V and J ends were trimmed by 6 bases and 0 bases, with 20 bases remaining between them. CDR3 in DNA: TGTGCCAGCAGCCTCTACCGGGGGGGTCAAGCTAACTATGGCTACACCTTC. This translates into CASSLYRGGQANYGYTF.

The chain links TRBV20-1 to TRBJ2-5; D remains ambiguous. This CDR3 region has 14 residues. V lost 6 bases and J 4 bases, leaving 18 bases between the germline ends. Germline loops: CDR1 DFQATT, CDR2 SNEGSKA (reference sequence). CDR3 in DNA: TGCAGTGCACCTAGACCCGGCCAACCAGAGACCCAGTACTTC. This gives the protein CSAPRPGQPETQYF.

The V call is TRBV20-1, the J call TRBJ1-2; tentatively, D is TRBD1 (5 bases). The CDR3 totals 16 residues. The V gene's germline CDR1 is DFQATT and CDR2 SNEGSKA (reference sequence). V was trimmed by 0 bases and J by 2 bases, leaving 16 bases between them. Written as DNA, the CDR3 is TGCAGTGCTAGAGATAGTTGTGGCCAGGGCAACTATGGCTACACCTTC. Translating gives CSARDSCGQGNYGYTF.

The CDR3, as DNA: TGTGCCAGCAGTTACGGGTCGGGGAAAGAGACCCAGTACTTC. Translation gives CASSYGSGKETQYF. V usage is TRBV6-5 and J usage is TRBJ2-5; a possible D gene is TRBD2 (5 bases). Between the trimmed V and J ends, which lost 2 bases and 3 bases, there was a span of 10 bases. The CDR3 sequence is 14 residues long. Looked up from germline, CDR1 is MNHEY and CDR2 is SVGAGI.

This clonotype appeared many times. The V call is TRBV28, the J call TRBJ2-5; weak D call: TRBD1 (6 bases). CDR3 length equals 15 residues. V shed 5 bases and J shed 3 bases, with 16 bases lying between them. CDR1 is MDHEN, CDR2 SYDVKM, per germline. The CDR3 nucleotides read TGTGCCAGCAGTGGGGGCACTGAGGGGAAAGAGACCCAGTACTTC. It is translated as CASSGGTEGKETQYF.

CDR3 DNA sequence: TGCAGTGCTACTAAACAGGGCTCCTATAATTCACCCCTCCACTTT. Translated: CSATKQGSYNSPLHF. This rearrangement joins TRBV20-1 to TRBJ1-6; D is perhaps TRBD1 (6 bases). This CDR3 comprises 15 residues. Germline values: CDR1 DFQATT, CDR2 SNEGSKA (reference sequence). V shed 4 bases and J shed 0 bases, with 10 bases lying between them.

The CDR3 loop is CASSPAGLSYGYTF. CDR3 bases: TGTGCCAGCAGCCCCGCGGGGTTGAGCTATGGCTACACCTTC. The chain couples TRBV6-2 or TRBV6-3 to TRBJ1-2; D is undetermined. Germline V gene sequence: CDR1 MNHEY, CDR2 SVGEGT. There are 14 residues in the CDR3. Trimming cost V 6 bases and J 4 bases, with 15 bases left between them.

This clonotype turned up a few times. The CDR3 DNA sequence: TGTGCCACTATAGCGGGGGGGCCCAATGAGCAGTTCTTC. The encoded protein is CATIAGGPNEQFF. V gene TRBV6-1 combines with J gene TRBJ2-1; 11 positions match TRBD2. The CDR3 totals 13 residues. The germline V gene encodes CDR1 MNHNS and CDR2 SASEGT. Trimming cost V 10 bases and J 6 bases; bases outside gene matches: 5.

This clonotype was recorded only once. The chain has TRBV27 and TRBJ2-6, with D uncertain. This CDR3 is built from 15 residues. The germline V and J ends were trimmed by 3 bases and 2 bases, with 8 bases remaining between them. CDR1 MNHEY and CDR2 SMNVEV come from the germline V gene (reference sequence). CDR3 sequence: CASSFRFPGANVLTF. CDR3 nucleotides: TGTGCCAGCAGTTTCCGTTTTCCTGGGGCCAACGTCCTGACTTTC.

This clonotype was counted a few times. This chain joins TRBV20-1 and TRBJ2-7, with TRBD2 as a possible D gene (6 bases). The V gene lost 0 bases and the J gene lost 2 bases, with 17 bases spanning the gap. From germline, CDR1 is DFQATT and CDR2 SNEGSKA (reference sequence). The CDR3 is made up of 16 amino acids. The CDR3 sequence is CSARDLWRGNTYEQYF. The CDR3, as DNA: TGCAGTGCTAGAGATTTATGGCGGGGTAACACCTACGAGCAGTACTTC.

There are a few counts of this clonotype. The gene calls are TRBV18 and TRBJ1-2; TRBD1 agrees at 10 bases. V trimming: 1 base; J trimming: 4 bases; junction bases outside the gene matches: 6. Germline V CDR1 and CDR2: KGHSH, LQKENI. The CDR3 sequence is 16 residues long. CDR3 loop: CASSPLSGTGVYGYTF. In DNA form, the CDR3 reads TGTGCCAGCTCACCACTCTCCGGGACAGGGGTCTATGGCTACACCTTC.

This clonotype was counted only a few times. The genes are TRBV20-1 and TRBJ1-2; D is possibly TRBD1 (5 bases). V lost 6 bases and J 0 bases, leaving 14 bases between the germline ends. Germline V lookup: CDR1 DFQATT, CDR2 SNEGSKA (reference sequence). This CDR3 is 14 amino acids long. CDR3 in amino acids: CSAPTEGANYGYTF. The CDR3 DNA reads as TGCAGTGCGCCGACCGAAGGGGCTAACTATGGCTACACCTTC.